What follows are 8 T cell receptor beta chains derived from one specimen sequenced in a study of response to subunit inactivated influenza vaccine. TCRdb fed the RT-PCR reads into MiXCR, producing one record per CDR3 protein. The sample consists of 800,000 to 1,000,000 distinct CDR3 sequences, 21% of them appearing once. This material consisted of PBMCs from blood, taken 5 days after vaccination. The receptors originated from a man aged 45-65 years who received an inactivated influenza vaccine.

The genes are TRBV12-3 or TRBV12-4 and TRBJ2-1; 7 nucleotides line up with TRBD2. There are 15 residues in the CDR3. V lost 6 bases to trimming and J lost 7 bases; unmatched junction nucleotides: 12. CDR3 region: CASRSQAGNGNEQFF. The CDR3 DNA is TGTGCCAGCAGAAGCCAAGCGGGAAACGGGAATGAGCAGTTCTTC.

The chain employs TRBV4-2 and TRBJ2-1; D is possibly TRBD2 (6 bases). This CDR3 has 14 amino acids. The germline V gene encodes CDR1 LGHNA and CDR2 YNFKEQ. V lost 4 bases and J lost 6, with 13 bases in between. The CDR3 loop reads CASSPGVTGNEQFF. Here the CDR3 DNA reads TGTGCCAGCAGCCCGGGAGTGACTGGCAATGAGCAGTTCTTC.

The chain employs TRBV2 and TRBJ2-2; 7 bases agree with TRBD1. The V and J ends lost 6 bases and 0 bases, in that order; junction bases with no gene match: 7. CDR3 length: 16 amino acids. The germline gives CDR1 SNHLY, CDR2 FYNNEI. The CDR3 nucleotides are TGTGCCAGCAGGAAGACAGGGCTCGCGAACACCGGGGAGCTGTTTTTT. Its protein product is CASRKTGLANTGELFF.

This chain joins TRBV12-3 or TRBV12-4 and TRBJ2-2, with D perhaps matching TRBD1 or TRBD2 (7 bases each). This CDR3 has 11 residues. Between the trimmed V and J ends, which lost 10 bases and 10 bases, there was a span of 13 bases. In nucleotides, the CDR3 is TGTGCCACAGGGGGGGTTGTGGAGCTGTTTTTT. This gives the protein CATGGVVELFF.

This clonotype was recorded once. V usage is TRBV6-2 or TRBV6-3 and J usage is TRBJ2-1; 9 nucleotides line up with TRBD2. V shed 10 bases and J 4 bases; nucleotides not matched to a gene: 8. Germline assignment: CDR1 MNHEY and CDR2 SVGEGT. The CDR3 spans 14 residues. The CDR3 coding sequence is TGTGCCACCCTCGCGGGAGGGCCTTACAATGAGCAGTTCTTC. Residues: CATLAGGPYNEQFF.

The chain carries TRBV12-3 or TRBV12-4 and TRBJ2-2, with 9 bases fitting TRBD2. The CDR3 has 18 residues. The J segment lost 7 bases and the V segment lost 3 bases, leaving 15 bases of the junction unmatched. CDR3 in amino acids: CASSLWGSGGPGSGELFF. In DNA form, the CDR3 reads TGTGCCAGCAGTTTGTGGGGTAGCGGGGGTCCCGGCAGCGGGGAGCTGTTTTTT.

Many counts were recorded for this clonotype. The V and J genes are TRBV6-5 and TRBJ1-4, with TRBD1 matching over 7 bases. With V trimmed by 4 bases and J by 9 bases, 11 bases remained unmatched. Germline CDR1 reads MNHEY; CDR2 reads SVGAGI. The CDR3 is 15 amino acids. The CDR3 loop reads CASSSGQAVMKKLFF. The CDR3 DNA follows: TGTGCCAGCAGTTCAGGACAGGCCGTAATGAAAAAACTGTTTTTT.

This chain connects TRBV7-2 to TRBJ2-7, with 10 bases fitting TRBD1. From germline, CDR1 is SGHTA and CDR2 FQGNSA. The junction had 8 bases not matched to a gene; V was cut back by 6 bases and J by 6 bases. The CDR3 runs to 14 residues. In nucleotides, the CDR3 is TGTGCCAGCAGTACCGGGACAGGGGTAGGCGAGCAGTACTTC. This encodes CASSTGTGVGEQYF.